This T cell receptor (beta chain) was profiled in a study of human T cells and chemical hapten exposure. Turning to the study itself: Each week of the roughly 23-week study, patients had diphenylcyclopropenone applied to the scalp.

As to time point: patch test 1, 2 weeks after DPC sensitization. Treatment given: therapeutic diphenylcyclopropenone sensitization with weekly scalp DPC. As to this clonotype: Its antigen is not known.

TCRdb re-called the RACE reads with MiXCR, one entry per CDR3 protein. The profile covers some 170,000 distinct CDR3 sequences, with around 22% appearing a single time and approximately 6.4% taken by the ten largest. The CDR3 is 13 amino acids. The V end lost 8 bases, the J end lost 4 bases, and 12 bases lay between the germline ends. Germline V gene sequence: CDR1 MNHNY, CDR2 SVGAGI (reference sequence). Study-wide results and limits: TCRs whose frequency exceeded 1 in 1000 remained the same following DPC sensitization.

The chain recombines TRBV6-6 with TRBJ1-3; D is ambiguous. The TCR originated in a woman aged 45-65 years with alopecia areata. Some clones in this sample may be carry-over from other donors' samples. The sample in question was whole blood, obtained in connection with sensitization to the hapten diphenylcyclopropenone (DPC). In nucleotides, the CDR3 is TGTGCCAGCCCCGGGGAGGGAGGAAACACCATATATTTT. This codes for CASPGEGGNTIYF.